This T cell receptor beta chain was captured by sequencing in a study of T-cell reconstitution after alpha-beta-depleted transplantation in children. Researchers prepared the TCRbeta library using unique molecular identifiers, the study reports. From the PCR reads, TCRdb called clonotypes with MiXCR, one entry per CDR3 protein. This table holds about 540,000 distinct CDR3 sequences, around 16% found once. This CDR3 is 11 amino acids long. Trimming pared 1 base from V and 2 bases from J, leaving 0 bases between. Germline CDR1 reads DFQATT; CDR2 reads SNEGSKA (reference sequence). This TCR came from a human donor who donated a stem cell graft to a child with acute lymphoblastic leukemia. The source material was PBMCs from the stem cell graft donor, sampled from the stem cell graft. This chain joins TRBV20-1 and TRBJ1-3; D not resolved. The CDR3 DNA follows: TGCAGTGCTAGAGCTGGAAACACCATATATTTT. Residues: CSARAGNTIYF.